This T cell receptor (beta chain) is from a study of blood T cell repertoires in COVID-19. Study as a whole: Researchers got acute and convalescent COVID-19 samples from the United States, Italy and Spain. The cDNA or gDNA used as material had been derived from T cells, B-cell-depleted T cells, or PBMCs.

Study processing details: Reference gene primer amplification gave estimated nucleated cell counts. The table came from immunoSEQ multiplex PCR; TCRdb's copy has only in-frame clones and leaves some out. The DNA gave D and trimming, while V, J and clone size come from that table. The sample contains around 200,000 clones, more than 80% of which appear only once. Per germline, CDR1 MGHRA and CDR2 YSYEKL. Trimming shortened V by 4 bases and J by 2 bases, and 12 bases separated the two germline ends. This CDR3 has 14 residues. Input material: peripheral blood. The chain couples TRBV4-1 to TRBJ2-7; D perhaps matches TRBD1 (6 bases). The TCR was taken from a human donor in a cohort sampled during active COVID-19. The chain's CDR3 is CASSPGRGTYEQYF. CDR3 bases: TGCGCCAGCAGCCCCGGCAGGGGCACCTACGAGCAGTACTTC.